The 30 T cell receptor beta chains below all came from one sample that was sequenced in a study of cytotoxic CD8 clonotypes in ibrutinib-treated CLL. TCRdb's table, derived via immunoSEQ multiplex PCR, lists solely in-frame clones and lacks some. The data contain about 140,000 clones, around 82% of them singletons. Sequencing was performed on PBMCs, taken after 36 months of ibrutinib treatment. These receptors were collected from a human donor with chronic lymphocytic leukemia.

The CDR3 loop reads CASSLVSQGGTSSGNTIYF. The CDR3 DNA sequence: TGCGCCAGCAGCTTGGTTTCTCAGGGTGGCACTAGCTCTGGAAACACCATATATTTT. The V call is TRBV5-1, the J call TRBJ1-3, with a tentative D call TRBD1 (5 bases). Between the trimmed V and J ends, which lost 0 bases and 0 bases, there was a span of 19 bases. This CDR3 contains 19 residues. Germline CDR1 is SGHRS and CDR2 is YFSETQ.

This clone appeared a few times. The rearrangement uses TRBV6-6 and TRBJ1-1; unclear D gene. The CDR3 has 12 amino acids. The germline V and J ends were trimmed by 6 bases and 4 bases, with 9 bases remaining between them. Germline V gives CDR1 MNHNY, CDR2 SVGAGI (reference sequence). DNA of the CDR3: TGTGCCAGCAGGCCGTCAAGCACTGAAGCTTTCTTT. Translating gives CASRPSSTEAFF.

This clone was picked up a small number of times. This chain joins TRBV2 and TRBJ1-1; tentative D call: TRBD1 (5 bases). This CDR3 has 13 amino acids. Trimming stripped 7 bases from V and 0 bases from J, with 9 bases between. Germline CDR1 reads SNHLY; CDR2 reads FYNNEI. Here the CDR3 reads CASTSRVNTEAFF. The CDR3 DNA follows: TGTGCCAGCACCTCCAGGGTGAACACTGAAGCTTTCTTT.

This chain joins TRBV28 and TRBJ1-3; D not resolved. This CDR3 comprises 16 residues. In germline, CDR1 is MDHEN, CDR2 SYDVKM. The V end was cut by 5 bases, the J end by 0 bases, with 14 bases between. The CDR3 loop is CASSPHRYYSGNTIYF. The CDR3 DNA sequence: TGTGCCAGCAGTCCTCATAGGTATTACTCTGGAAACACCATATATTTT. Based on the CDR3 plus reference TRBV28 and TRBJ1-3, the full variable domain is DVKVTQSSRYLVKRTGEKVFLECVQDMDHENMFWYRQDPGLGLRLIYFSYDVKMKEKGDIPEGYSVSREKKERFSLILESASTNQTSMYLCASSPHRYYSGNTIYFGEGSWLTVV.

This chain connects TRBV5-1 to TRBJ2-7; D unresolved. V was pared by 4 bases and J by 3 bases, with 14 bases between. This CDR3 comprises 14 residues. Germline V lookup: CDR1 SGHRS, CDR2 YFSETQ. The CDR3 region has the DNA TGCGCCAGCAGCCCCACCGTGGGGAACTACGAGCAGTACTTC. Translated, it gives CASSPTVGNYEQYF.

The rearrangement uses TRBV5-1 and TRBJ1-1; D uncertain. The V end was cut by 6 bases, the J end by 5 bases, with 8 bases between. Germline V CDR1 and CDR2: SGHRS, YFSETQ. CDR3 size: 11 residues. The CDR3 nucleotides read TGCGCCAGCAACTCGGGGACTGAAGCTTTCTTT. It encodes CASNSGTEAFF.

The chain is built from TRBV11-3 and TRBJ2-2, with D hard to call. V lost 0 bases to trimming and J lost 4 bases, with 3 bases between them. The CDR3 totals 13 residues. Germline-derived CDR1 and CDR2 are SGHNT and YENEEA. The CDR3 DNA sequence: TGTGCCAGCAGCTTAGATACCACCGGGGAGCTGTTTTTT. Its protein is CASSLDTTGELFF.

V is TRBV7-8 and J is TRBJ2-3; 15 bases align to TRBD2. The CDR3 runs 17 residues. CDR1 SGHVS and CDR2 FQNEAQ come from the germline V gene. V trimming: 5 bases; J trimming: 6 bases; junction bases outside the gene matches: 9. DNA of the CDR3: TGTGCCAGCAGCGACGGACTAGCGGGGGGGCGAGGGGATACGCAGTATTTT. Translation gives CASSDGLAGGRGDTQYF. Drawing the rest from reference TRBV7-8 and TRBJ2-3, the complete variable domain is GAGVSQSPRYKVAKRGQDVALRCDPISGHVSLFWYQQALGQGPEFLTYFQNEAQLDKSGLPSDRFFAERPEGSVSTLKIQRTQQEDSAVYLCASSDGLAGGRGDTQYFGPGTRLTVL.

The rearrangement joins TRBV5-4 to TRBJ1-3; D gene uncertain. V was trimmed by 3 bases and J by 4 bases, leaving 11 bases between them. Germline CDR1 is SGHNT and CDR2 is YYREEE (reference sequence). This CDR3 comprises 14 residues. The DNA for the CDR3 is TGTGCCAGCAGCTCCATGGTCGGGGGAAACACCATATATTTT. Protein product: CASSSMVGGNTIYF. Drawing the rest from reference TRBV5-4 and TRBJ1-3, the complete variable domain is ETGVTQSPTHLIKTRGQQVTLRCSSQSGHNTVSWYQQALGQGPQFIFQYYREEENGRGNFPPRFSGLQFPNYSSELNVNALELDDSALYLCASSSMVGGNTIYFGEGSWLTVV.

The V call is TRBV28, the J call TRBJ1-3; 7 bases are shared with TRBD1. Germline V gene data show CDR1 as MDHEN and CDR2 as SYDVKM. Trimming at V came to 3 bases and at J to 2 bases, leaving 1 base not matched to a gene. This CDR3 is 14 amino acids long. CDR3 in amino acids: CASSFGQAGNTIYF. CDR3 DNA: TGTGCCAGCAGTTTCGGACAGGCTGGAAACACCATATATTTT. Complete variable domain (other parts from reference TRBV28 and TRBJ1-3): DVKVTQSSRYLVKRTGEKVFLECVQDMDHENMFWYRQDPGLGLRLIYFSYDVKMKEKGDIPEGYSVSREKKERFSLILESASTNQTSMYLCASSFGQAGNTIYFGEGSWLTVV.

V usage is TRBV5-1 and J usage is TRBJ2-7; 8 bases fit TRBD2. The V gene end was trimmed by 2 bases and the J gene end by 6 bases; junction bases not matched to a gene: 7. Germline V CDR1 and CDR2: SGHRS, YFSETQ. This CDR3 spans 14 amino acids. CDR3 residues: CASSFEAGVSEQYF. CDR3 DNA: TGCGCCAGCAGCTTTGAAGCGGGAGTATCCGAGCAGTACTTC.

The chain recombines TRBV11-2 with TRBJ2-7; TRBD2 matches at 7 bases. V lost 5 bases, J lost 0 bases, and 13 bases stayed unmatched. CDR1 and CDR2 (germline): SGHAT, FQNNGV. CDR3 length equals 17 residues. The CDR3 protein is CASSPPRWGTNSYEQYF. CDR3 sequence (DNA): TGTGCCAGCAGCCCCCCCCGCTGGGGGACTAACTCCTACGAGCAGTACTTC.

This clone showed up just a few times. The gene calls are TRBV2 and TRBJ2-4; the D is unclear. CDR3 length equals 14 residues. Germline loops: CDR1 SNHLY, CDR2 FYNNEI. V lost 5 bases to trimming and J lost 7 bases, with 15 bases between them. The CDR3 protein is CASSYEPPRNIQYF. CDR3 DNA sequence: TGTGCCAGCAGTTATGAGCCCCCCAGGAACATTCAGTACTTC.

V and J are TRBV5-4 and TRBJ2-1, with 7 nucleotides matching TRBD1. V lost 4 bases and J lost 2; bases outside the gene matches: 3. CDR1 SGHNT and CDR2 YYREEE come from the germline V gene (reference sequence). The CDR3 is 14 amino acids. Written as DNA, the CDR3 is TGTGCCAGCAGCGCGACAGGGACCTACAATGAGCAGTTCTTC. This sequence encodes CASSATGTYNEQFF.

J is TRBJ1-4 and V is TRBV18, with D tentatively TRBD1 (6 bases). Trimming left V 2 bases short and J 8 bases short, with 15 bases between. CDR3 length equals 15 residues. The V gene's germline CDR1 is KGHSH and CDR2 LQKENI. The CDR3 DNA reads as TGTGCCAGCTCACCAATCACAGGGCCTCGGGAAAAACTGTTTTTT. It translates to CASSPITGPREKLFF.

The CDR3 spells CASSSHSGNTIYF. CDR3 DNA sequence: TGTGCCAGCAGCTCCCACAGTGGAAACACCATATATTTT. V gene TRBV7-8 combines with J gene TRBJ1-3; D remains unclear. Germline loops: CDR1 SGHVS, CDR2 FQNEAQ. This CDR3 has 13 residues. V lost 4 bases and J 3 bases, leaving 7 bases between the germline ends.

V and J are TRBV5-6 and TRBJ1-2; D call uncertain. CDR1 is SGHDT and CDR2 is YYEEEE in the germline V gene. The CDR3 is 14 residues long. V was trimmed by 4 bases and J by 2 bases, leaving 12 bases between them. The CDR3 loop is CASSGRPANYGYTF. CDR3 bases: TGTGCCAGCAGCGGGCGGCCCGCCAACTATGGCTACACCTTC.

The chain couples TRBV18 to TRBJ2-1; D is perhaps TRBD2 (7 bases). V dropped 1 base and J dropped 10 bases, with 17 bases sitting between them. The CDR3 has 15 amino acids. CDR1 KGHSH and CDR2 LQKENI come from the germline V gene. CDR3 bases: TGTGCCAGCTCACCACTGGACCCTAAGGGGGGGGAGCAGTTCTTC. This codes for CASSPLDPKGGEQFF.

The DNA of the CDR3 is TGTGCCAGCAGTGAAGGGAGGGGTGAGCAGTTCTTC. Protein product: CASSEGRGEQFF. The chain employs TRBV2 and TRBJ2-1; D may be TRBD2 (6 bases). V lost 1 base and J lost 9, with 7 bases in between. CDR1 and CDR2 from the germline V gene are SNHLY and FYNNEI. The CDR3 has 12 amino acids. The complete variable domain, with remaining parts taken from reference TRBV2 and TRBJ2-1, reads EPEVTQTPSHQVTQMGQEVILRCVPISNHLYFYWYRQILGQKVEFLVSFYNNEISEKSEIFDDQFSVERPDGSNFTLKIRSTKLEDSAMYFCASSEGRGEQFFGPGTRLTVL.

For the CDR3, the DNA is TGCAGCGTTGATTTTCCCCTCGGGAGGGCTTACAATGAGCAGTTCTTC. Its translation: CSVDFPLGRAYNEQFF. The J gene is TRBJ2-1, the V gene TRBV29-1, with 8 nucleotides matching TRBD2. The CDR3 has 16 amino acids. The J segment lost 4 bases and the V segment lost 3 bases, leaving 11 bases of the junction unmatched. Germline V gene sequence: CDR1 SQVTM, CDR2 ANQGSEA.

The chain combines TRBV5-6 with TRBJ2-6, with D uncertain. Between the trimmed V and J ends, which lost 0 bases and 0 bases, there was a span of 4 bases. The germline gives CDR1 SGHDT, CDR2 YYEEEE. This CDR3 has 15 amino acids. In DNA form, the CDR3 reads TGTGCCAGCAGCTTGGAAGGCTCTGGGGCCAACGTCCTGACTTTC. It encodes CASSLEGSGANVLTF.

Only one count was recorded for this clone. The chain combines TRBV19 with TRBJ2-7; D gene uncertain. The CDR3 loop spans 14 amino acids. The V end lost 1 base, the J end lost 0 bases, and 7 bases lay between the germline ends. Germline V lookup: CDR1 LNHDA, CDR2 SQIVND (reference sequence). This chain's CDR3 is CASSIALPSYEQYF. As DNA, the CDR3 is TGTGCCAGTAGTATAGCCCTCCCCTCCTACGAGCAGTACTTC.

In DNA form, the CDR3 reads TGTGCCAGCAGCCGCCGGTCCCAGCGGGAGGCCTCCTACGAGCAGTACTTC. This codes for CASSRRSQREASYEQYF. V is TRBV7-9 and J is TRBJ2-7; TRBD2 agrees at 9 bases. Looked up from germline, CDR1 is SEHNR and CDR2 is FQNEAQ (reference sequence). The V segment lost 5 bases and the J segment 0 bases; nucleotides outside the gene matches: 11. The CDR3 covers 17 residues. The entire variable domain, with the rest obtained from reference TRBV7-9 and TRBJ2-7, is as follows: DTGVSQNPRHKITKRGQNVTFRCDPISEHNRLYWYRQTLGQGPEFLTYFQNEAQLEKSRLLSDRFSAERPKGSFSTLEIQRTEQGDSAMYLCASSRRSQREASYEQYFGPGTRLTVT.

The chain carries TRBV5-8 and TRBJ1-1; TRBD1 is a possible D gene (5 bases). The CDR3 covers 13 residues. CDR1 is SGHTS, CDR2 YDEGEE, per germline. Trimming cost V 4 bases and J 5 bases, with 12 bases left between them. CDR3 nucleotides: TGTGCCAGCAGCCGGGACGGGGCGACTGAAGCTTTCTTT. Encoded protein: CASSRDGATEAFF.

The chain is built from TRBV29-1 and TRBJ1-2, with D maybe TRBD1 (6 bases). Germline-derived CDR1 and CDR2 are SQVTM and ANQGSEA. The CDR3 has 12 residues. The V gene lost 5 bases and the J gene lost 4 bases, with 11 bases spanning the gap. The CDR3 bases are TGCAGCGTTTCAGGACAGTTCTATGGCTACACCTTC. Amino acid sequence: CSVSGQFYGYTF. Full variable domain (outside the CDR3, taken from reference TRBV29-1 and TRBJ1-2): SAVISQKPSRDICQRGTSLTIQCQVDSQVTMMFWYRQQPGQSLTLIATANQGSEATYESGFVIDKFPISRPNLTFSTLTVSNMSPEDSSIYLCSVSGQFYGYTFGSGTRLTVV.

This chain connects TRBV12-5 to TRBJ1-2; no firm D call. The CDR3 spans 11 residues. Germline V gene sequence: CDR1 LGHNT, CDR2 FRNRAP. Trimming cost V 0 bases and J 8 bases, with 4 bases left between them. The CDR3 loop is CASGLVRGYTF. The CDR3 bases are TGTGCTAGTGGTTTGGTAAGGGGCTACACCTTC.

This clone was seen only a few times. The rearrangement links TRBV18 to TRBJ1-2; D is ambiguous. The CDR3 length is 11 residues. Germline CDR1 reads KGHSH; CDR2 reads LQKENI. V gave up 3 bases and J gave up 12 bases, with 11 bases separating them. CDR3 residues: CASSPGEANTF. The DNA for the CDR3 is TGTGCCAGCTCACCCGGTGAGGCGAACACCTTC.

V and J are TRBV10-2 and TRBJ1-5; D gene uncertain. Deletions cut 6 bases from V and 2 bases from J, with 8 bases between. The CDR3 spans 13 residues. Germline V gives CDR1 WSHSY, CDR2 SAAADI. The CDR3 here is CASRDDGNQPQHF. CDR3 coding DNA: TGCGCCAGCAGGGACGATGGCAATCAGCCCCAGCATTTT.

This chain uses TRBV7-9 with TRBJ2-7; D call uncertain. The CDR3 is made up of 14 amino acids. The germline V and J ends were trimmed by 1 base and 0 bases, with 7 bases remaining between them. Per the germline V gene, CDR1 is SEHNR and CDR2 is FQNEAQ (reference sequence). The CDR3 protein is CASSLVGSSYEQYF. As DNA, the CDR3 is TGTGCCAGCAGCTTAGTCGGTAGCTCCTACGAGCAGTACTTC.

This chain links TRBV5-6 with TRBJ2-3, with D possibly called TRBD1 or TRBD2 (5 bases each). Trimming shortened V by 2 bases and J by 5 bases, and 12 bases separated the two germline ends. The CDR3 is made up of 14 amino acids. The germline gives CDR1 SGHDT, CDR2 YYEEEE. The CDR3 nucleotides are TGTGCCAGCAGCTTTTTTTTGAGGGGAGATACGCAGTATTTT. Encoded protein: CASSFFLRGDTQYF.